Sequencing of this T cell receptor beta chain was carried out in a study of T cell changes during pregnancy in multiple sclerosis. Germline V gene lookup returns CDR1 GTSNPN and CDR2 SVGIG (reference sequence). Trimming pared 2 bases from V and 0 bases from J, leaving 12 bases between. This CDR3 is 15 amino acids long. Profiled with immunoSEQ multiplex PCR; TCRdb holds only in-frame clones, not every one. This table holds over 45,000 clones, approximately 90% found once. The clonotype comes from a female donor with multiple sclerosis, enrolled in a pregnancy study. Sequencing used CD4+ T cells from peripheral blood mononuclear cells, obtained after pregnancy. The J gene is TRBJ2-3, the V gene TRBV30, with TRBD2 as a possible D gene (5 bases). The CDR3 DNA is TGTGCCTGGAGTATTGGCGGGCGAAGCACAGATACGCAGTATTTT. It codes for CAWSIGGRSTDTQYF.